The rows below give T cell receptor beta chains drawn from one sample of a study of T cell responses to AZD1222 COVID-19 vaccine. TCRdb's table, derived via immunoSEQ multiplex PCR, lists solely in-frame clones and lacks some. The sample has roughly 150,000 clones; 85% to 95% are singletons. The specimen was peripheral blood, collected on day 0 of AZD1222 vaccination. Every receptor here comes from an adult in good health. Both conserved end residues are part of each CDR3. A D gene is named only where the DNA matches it firmly. A clone size is listed for some rows: how often the clone was seen (once, few, many), or a class if it is expanded.

clone_size d_call j_call v_call cdr3_aa cdr3_nt
- TRBD2 TRBJ2-7 TRBV7-2 CASSLGPGGTYEQYF TGTGCCAGCAGCTTAGGGCCGGGAGGGACCTACGAGCAGTACTTC
- - TRBJ1-3 TRBV11-2 CASSSQGNAGNTIYF TGTGCCAGCAGCTCACAGGGAAATGCAGGAAACACCATATATTTT
- - TRBJ1-3 TRBV12-5 CASGLSGSGNTIYF TGTGCTAGTGGTTTGTCAGGGTCGGGAAACACCATATATTTT
once - TRBJ1-2 TRBV6-5 CASSRDRANYGYTF TGTGCCAGCAGCCGGGACCGAGCTAACTATGGCTACACCTTC
- - TRBJ2-6 TRBV11-3 CASSFTGAGGANVLTF TGTGCCAGCAGCTTCACAGGGGCGGGAGGGGCCAACGTCCTGACTTTC
- - TRBJ2-5 TRBV7-8 CASSRGTEETQYF TGTGCCAGCAGCCGCGGGACAGAAGAGACCCAGTACTTC
- - TRBJ1-1 TRBV7-3 CASSLNRVAFF TGTGCCAGCAGCTTAAACAGGGTGGCTTTCTTT
once TRBD1 TRBJ1-5 TRBV4-2 CASSREGQGRYSNQPQHF TGTGCCAGCAGCCGAGAGGGACAGGGGCGATATAGCAATCAGCCCCAGCATTTT
- - TRBJ2-1 TRBV29-1 CSVWGRLNEQFF TGCAGCGTCTGGGGACGACTTAATGAGCAGTTCTTC
- - TRBJ1-2 TRBV6-2/TRBV6-3 CASSYRDRPMGYTF TGTGCCAGCAGTTACCGAGACAGGCCTATGGGCTACACCTTC
- - TRBJ2-5 TRBV9 CASSPRASLQETQYF TGTGCCAGCAGCCCTCGGGCTAGCCTGCAAGAGACCCAGTACTTC
- TRBD1 TRBJ1-6 TRBV5-6 CASRYRGPGSPLHF TGTGCCAGCAGATACAGGGGGCCAGGTTCACCCCTCCACTTT
- - TRBJ2-7 TRBV7-8 CASSLARVGDEQYF TGTGCCAGCAGCTTAGCGCGAGTGGGAGACGAGCAGTACTTC
- TRBD1 TRBJ2-6 TRBV19 CASSTRGSGANVLTF TGTGCCAGTAGTACCAGGGGGTCTGGGGCCAACGTCCTGACTTTC
- - TRBJ1-3 TRBV29-1 CSGDSGNTIYF TGCAGCGGTGACTCTGGAAACACCATATATTTT
- - TRBJ2-1 TRBV15 CATTGTVNEQFF TGTGCCACCACCGGAACGGTAAATGAGCAGTTCTTC
- - TRBJ1-2 TRBV19 CASSITETVYGYTF TGTGCCAGTAGTATAACGGAGACGGTCTATGGCTACACCTTC
- TRBD1 TRBJ1-5 TRBV5-1 CASSQQGGGQPQHF TGCGCCAGCAGCCAACAGGGGGGTGGTCAGCCCCAGCATTTT
once TRBD2 TRBJ2-1 TRBV3-1/TRBV3-2 CASSKGSSGRPSSYNEQFF TGTGCCAGCAGCAAAGGGTCTAGCGGGAGGCCCAGCTCCTACAATGAGCAGTTCTTC
- - TRBJ1-1 TRBV19 CASRTGAGMNTEAFF TGTGCCAGTAGGACGGGCGCCGGGATGAACACTGAAGCTTTCTTT
- TRBD2 TRBJ2-3 TRBV7-2 CASNPGLAGGRDTQYF TGTGCCAGCAATCCGGGACTAGCGGGAGGCAGAGATACGCAGTATTTT
- TRBD2 TRBJ2-7 TRBV7-8 CASSLGLAGGYEQYF TGTGCCAGCAGCTTAGGACTAGCGGGAGGGTACGAGCAGTACTTC
few TRBD1 TRBJ2-7 TRBV28 CASRTDRDEQYF TGTGCCAGCAGGACCGACAGGGACGAGCAGTACTTC
- - TRBJ1-1 TRBV18 CASSPIPAVATEAFF TGTGCCAGCTCACCTATTCCGGCAGTCGCCACTGAAGCTTTCTTT
- - TRBJ2-1 TRBV25-1 CASSEQGQGWWNEQFF TGTGCCAGCAGTGAGCAGGGGCAGGGTTGGTGGAATGAGCAGTTCTTC
- TRBD1 TRBJ2-7 TRBV2 CASRLSGQGSYEQYF TGTGCCAGCAGACTCTCCGGACAGGGCTCCTACGAGCAGTACTTC
once TRBD1 TRBJ2-7 TRBV5-8 CASSLTGTGAYEQYF TGTGCCAGCAGCTTGACCGGGACAGGGGCTTACGAGCAGTACTTC
- - TRBJ1-4 TRBV5-1 CASSFSNEKLFF TGCGCCAGCAGCTTCTCTAATGAAAAACTGTTTTTT
- - TRBJ2-7 TRBV11-2 CASSSRGSHYEQYF TGTGCCAGCAGCTCCAGGGGCTCCCACTACGAGCAGTACTTC
- - TRBJ2-3 TRBV5-1 CASSLRGTRGDTQYF TGCGCCAGCAGCTTGAGAGGGACGCGGGGAGATACGCAGTATTTT
- TRBD1 TRBJ2-7 TRBV7-9 CASSPTPDRVYEQYF TGTGCCAGCAGTCCGACCCCGGACAGGGTCTACGAGCAGTACTTC
- TRBD2 TRBJ2-7 TRBV30 CAWSHTSVPYEQYF TGTGCCTGGAGTCACACTAGCGTACCCTACGAGCAGTACTTC